Each of the 11 T cell receptor beta chains below was sequenced from the same sample in a study of blood T cell repertoires in COVID-19. Clones were read by immunoSEQ multiplex PCR, and TCRdb kept only the in-frame ones, dropping some. The sample carries about 50,000 clones, 85% to 95% recorded once. What was sequenced was peripheral blood. Receptors were obtained from a woman at least 80 years old with acute or convalescent COVID-19.

The gene calls are TRBV2 and TRBJ2-5, with D tentatively TRBD2 (6 bases). Trimming cost V 2 bases and J 7 bases, with 8 bases left between them. This CDR3 region has 12 residues. Germline CDR1 and CDR2: SNHLY and FYNNEI. CDR3 sequence reads: CASSESGGTQYF. As DNA, the CDR3 is TGTGCCAGCAGTGAATCCGGGGGGACCCAGTACTTC.

The chain couples TRBV18 to TRBJ2-1; possibly TRBD2 for D (6 bases). With 2 bases removed from V and 5 bases from J, the gap between germline ends came to 19 bases. Germline CDR1 KGHSH, CDR2 LQKENI. This CDR3 has 17 amino acids. CDR3 in amino acids: CASSPRTPGEEDNEQFF. DNA of the CDR3: TGTGCCAGCTCACCAAGGACTCCGGGAGAAGAGGACAATGAGCAGTTCTTC.

The rearrangement joins TRBV6-6 to TRBJ2-1, with D maybe TRBD2 (6 bases). V shed 5 bases and J shed 11 bases, with 13 bases lying between them. The CDR3 contains 12 residues. Germline assignment: CDR1 MNHNY and CDR2 SVGAGI (reference sequence). The CDR3 spells CASSLQDYQQFF. The CDR3 DNA follows: TGTGCCAGCAGTCTACAGGACTACCAGCAGTTCTTC.

Notes on this clone: The junction departs from germline at one end; a sequencing error may be responsible. The chain joins TRBV5-1 to TRBJ1-2; maybe TRBD1 (5 bases). Germline V gives CDR1 SGHRS, CDR2 YFSETQ. CDR3 length equals 13 residues. CDR3 coding DNA: TGCGCCAGCAGCGCACCGGGGGGAACTCCTGGCAGCTTC. Translating gives CASSAPGGTPGSF.

The chain employs TRBV5-1 and TRBJ2-1; 9 bases line up with TRBD1. Germline V CDR1 and CDR2: SGHRS, YFSETQ. V was clipped by 3 bases and J by 1 base; unmatched bases: 2. The CDR3 covers 15 residues. CDR3 in amino acids: CASSWGQGSYNEQFF. The CDR3 coding sequence is TGCGCCAGCAGCTGGGGACAGGGATCCTACAATGAGCAGTTCTTC.

This chain joins TRBV10-3 and TRBJ2-1; TRBD2 agrees at 16 bases. Germline assignment: CDR1 ENHRY and CDR2 SYGVKD. This CDR3 is 17 amino acids long. Trimming removed 6 bases from V and 0 bases from J; junction bases left unmatched: 2. The CDR3 DNA reads TGTGCCATCAGGGGACTAGCGGGAGGGAGCTCCTACAATGAGCAGTTCTTC. Translated, it gives CAIRGLAGGSSYNEQFF.

The rearrangement uses TRBV19 and TRBJ1-2; D is uncertain. The CDR3 has 14 residues. V shed 3 bases and J shed 5 bases, with 13 bases lying between them. Per the germline V gene, CDR1 is LNHDA and CDR2 is SQIVND (reference sequence). CDR3 nucleotides: TGTGCCAGTAGTATTCCAGGCCCAAGGTATGGCTACACCTTC. It encodes CASSIPGPRYGYTF. Supplemented by reference TRBV19 and TRBJ1-2, the full variable domain reads DGGITQSPKYLFRKEGQNVTLSCEQNLNHDAMYWYRQDPGQGLRLIYYSQIVNDFQKGDIAEGYSVSREKKESFPLTVTSAQKNPTAFYLCASSIPGPRYGYTFGSGTRLTVV.

This clone was seen a handful of times. V and J are TRBV30 and TRBJ1-2; TRBD1 agrees at 7 bases. V dropped 0 bases and J dropped 8; count of bases not matched to a gene: 3. Germline V gene data show CDR1 as GTSNPN and CDR2 as SVGIG (reference sequence). The CDR3 consists of 12 residues. The CDR3 loop reads CAWSVGGGGYTF. As DNA, the CDR3 is TGTGCCTGGAGTGTAGGAGGGGGCGGCTACACCTTC.

The chain couples TRBV2 to TRBJ1-5, with no clear D. Per the germline V gene, CDR1 is SNHLY and CDR2 is FYNNEI. Trimming removed 1 base from V and 2 bases from J, with 9 bases in between. This CDR3 is 15 amino acids long. The CDR3 here is CASSEESGGNQPQHF. The DNA for the CDR3 is TGTGCCAGCAGTGAAGAGTCAGGCGGCAATCAGCCCCAGCATTTT.

The chain employs TRBV9 and TRBJ1-2, with 8 bases aligning to TRBD1. Germline V gene lookup returns CDR1 SGDLS and CDR2 YYNGEE. The V and J ends lost 3 bases and 7 bases, in that order; junction bases with no gene match: 23. CDR3 length equals 19 residues. The CDR3: CASSAGSQPGGTGSTGYTF. The CDR3 DNA reads TGTGCCAGCAGCGCCGGTTCCCAACCCGGTGGGACAGGCTCTACTGGCTACACCTTC. The full variable domain, completed using reference TRBV9 and TRBJ1-2, is DSGVTQTPKHLITATGQRVTLRCSPRSGDLSVYWYQQSLDQGLQFLIQYYNGEERAKGNILERFSAQQFPDLHSELNLSSLELGDSALYFCASSAGSQPGGTGSTGYTFGSGTRLTVV.

This sequence joins TRBV3-1 (or the pseudogene TRBV3-2) and TRBJ1-2, with 8 bases fitting TRBD1. Germline-derived CDR1 and CDR2 are LGHDT and YNNKEL (reference sequence). Trimming cost V 4 bases and J 7 bases; bases outside gene matches: 11. This CDR3 is 15 amino acids long. The CDR3 coding sequence is TGTGCCAGCAGCCCGACAGGGGCCCGCGGCGGTGGCTACACCTTC. Amino acid sequence: CASSPTGARGGGYTF.